This entry features one T cell receptor beta chain sequence. TCRdb's table, derived via immunoSEQ multiplex PCR, lists solely in-frame clones and lacks some. The table includes under 850,000 clones, approximately 92% detected once. This sample was taken from a study of shared clonotypes between healthy human individuals. Naive-designated CD8 cells lacked CD45RO, were positively enriched for CCR7, and omitted terminally differentiated effector memory CD45RA+ cells. The receptor's source is a man aged 25-45 years in good health. Source material: naive CD8+ T cells sorted from blood.

The CDR3: CASSLPPGLRKGEQFF. The DNA for the CDR3 is TGTGCCAGCTCACTTCCCCCGGGACTAAGGAAAGGTGAGCAGTTCTTC. The chain uses TRBV18 and TRBJ2-1; 7 nucleotides agree with TRBD2. V shed 4 bases and J 9 bases; nucleotides not matched to a gene: 15. The length of the CDR3 is 16 residues. Germline values: CDR1 KGHSH, CDR2 LQKENI.